This passage covers 15 T cell receptor beta chains from one sample sequenced in a study of T cell responses to AZD1222 COVID-19 vaccine. Using immunoSEQ multiplex PCR, the repertoire was profiled, and TCRdb retains in-frame clones only, with some absent. This sample carries 98,000 or so clones, approximately 88% of them seen once, and the ten largest clones take about 14%. The sample was peripheral blood, taken 28 days after the second AZD1222 dose. All receptors come from an adult who received the AZD1222 COVID-19 vaccine.

The chain couples TRBV6-5 to TRBJ2-1; 7 nucleotides line up with TRBD1. The J segment lost 4 bases and the V segment lost 2 bases, leaving 5 bases of the junction unmatched. The CDR3 length is 15 residues. Germline V gives CDR1 MNHEY, CDR2 SVGAGI. Here the CDR3 reads CASSYARDRYNEQFF. The CDR3 region has the DNA TGTGCCAGCAGTTACGCCCGGGACAGATACAATGAGCAGTTCTTC.

The table lists this clone with a count of one. CDR3 amino acids: CASSAGTDTYEQYF. DNA of the CDR3: TGCGCCAGCAGCGCTGGGACAGACACCTACGAGCAGTACTTC. V usage is TRBV5-1 and J usage is TRBJ2-7; TRBD1 matches at 7 bases. Germline lookup yields CDR1 SGHRS and CDR2 YFSETQ. Trimming removed 4 bases from V and 2 bases from J; junction bases left unmatched: 6. This CDR3 is 14 amino acids long. Using reference TRBV5-1 and TRBJ2-7 for the parts outside the CDR3, the full variable domain is KAGVTQTPRYLIKTRGQQVTLSCSPISGHRSVSWYQQTPGQGLQFLFEYFSETQRNKGNFPGRFSGRQFSNSRSEMNVSTLELGDSALYLCASSAGTDTYEQYFGPGTRLTVT.

The rearrangement uses TRBV6-2 or TRBV6-3 and TRBJ1-2; TRBD1 might be the D (5 bases). The CDR3 loop spans 14 amino acids. The germline V gene encodes CDR1 MNHEY and CDR2 SVGEGT. Trimming pared 2 bases from V and 4 bases from J, leaving 11 bases between. CDR3 region: CASSYIQGTYGYTF. For the CDR3, the DNA is TGTGCCAGCAGTTACATCCAGGGAACCTATGGCTACACCTTC.

The CDR3 sequence is CATGQERTFSSYNSPLHF. CDR3 sequence (DNA): TGTGCCACCGGACAAGAAAGGACGTTCAGCTCCTATAATTCACCCCTCCACTTT. This chain joins TRBV28 and TRBJ1-6, with a possible D match to TRBD1 (5 bases). In germline, CDR1 is MDHEN, CDR2 SYDVKM. The CDR3 loop spans 18 amino acids. The V and J ends lost 10 bases and 0 bases respectively, with 22 bases between them.

The chain links TRBV7-3 to TRBJ1-6; D possibly corresponds to TRBD1 (5 bases). The germline gives CDR1 SGHTA, CDR2 FQGTGA. The CDR3 loop spans 15 amino acids. Deletions cut 5 bases from V and 7 bases from J, with 15 bases between. Here the CDR3 DNA reads TGTGCCAGCAGCCTCCTCGGGGGTGGCAATTCACCCCTCCACTTT. Translating gives CASSLLGGGNSPLHF.

This chain uses TRBV10-3 with TRBJ2-3; D ambiguous. Per the germline V gene, CDR1 is ENHRY and CDR2 is SYGVKD. The CDR3 length is 13 residues. Trimming shortened V by 3 bases and J by 6 bases, and 10 bases separated the two germline ends. This CDR3 is CAISETAPDTQYF. The CDR3 coding sequence is TGTGCCATCAGTGAAACGGCCCCGGATACGCAGTATTTT.

The V and J genes are TRBV7-2 and TRBJ2-5; D possibly corresponds to TRBD2 (6 bases). Deletions cut 1 base from V and 7 bases from J, with 13 bases between. Germline V gives CDR1 SGHTA, CDR2 FQGNSA. This CDR3 comprises 14 residues. CDR3 DNA sequence: TGTGCCAGCAGCTTAGAGTGGGGGGATGTGACCCAGTACTTC. This gives the protein CASSLEWGDVTQYF.

This chain joins TRBV5-5 and TRBJ2-7, with 7 bases matching TRBD1. The CDR3 runs to 14 residues. After removal of 4 bases from V and 0 bases from J, the junction contained 4 bases not matched to a gene. Germline V CDR1 and CDR2: SGHKS, YYEKEE (reference sequence). In DNA form, the CDR3 reads TGTGCCAGCAGCGACAGGGATTTCTCCTACGAGCAGTACTTC. Amino acid sequence: CASSDRDFSYEQYF.

V is TRBV5-1 and J is TRBJ2-2; 10 positions match TRBD2. CDR1 SGHRS and CDR2 YFSETQ come from the germline V gene. The ends lost 2 bases at V and 5 bases at J; junction bases unmatched: 9. The CDR3 extends over 17 amino acids. The CDR3 DNA follows: TGCGCCAGCAGCTTTTCTGGACTAGCGGTTTCTACCGGGGAGCTGTTTTTT. It codes for CASSFSGLAVSTGELFF.

This chain uses TRBV29-1 with TRBJ1-2, with a tentative D call TRBD1 (5 bases). V lost 3 bases and J 4 bases, leaving 15 bases between the germline ends. Germline V gives CDR1 SQVTM, CDR2 ANQGSEA. This CDR3 spans 14 amino acids. Written as DNA, the CDR3 is TGCAGCGTTGAGCTCCCCGGGACCCTCTATGGCTACACCTTC. Protein product: CSVELPGTLYGYTF.

This chain links TRBV27 with TRBJ2-3; D remains ambiguous. The CDR3 extends over 16 amino acids. Germline CDR1 reads MNHEY; CDR2 reads SMNVEV (reference sequence). V shed 4 bases and J shed 4 bases, with 18 bases lying between them. CDR3 bases: TGTGCCAGCAGTTGGTCTATTCGATACGGCGCAGATACGCAGTATTTT. Translated: CASSWSIRYGADTQYF.

The CDR3 region is CASSELRGNNQPQHF. CDR3 bases: TGTGCCAGCAGTGAACTCCGAGGGAACAATCAGCCCCAGCATTTT. The V gene is TRBV2, the J gene TRBJ1-5; D is ambiguous. The CDR3 is made up of 15 amino acids. V lost 2 bases to trimming and J lost 3 bases, with 11 bases between them. Germline CDR1 SNHLY, CDR2 FYNNEI. Variable domain in full (rest from reference TRBV2 and TRBJ1-5): EPEVTQTPSHQVTQMGQEVILRCVPISNHLYFYWYRQILGQKVEFLVSFYNNEISEKSEIFDDQFSVERPDGSNFTLKIRSTKLEDSAMYFCASSELRGNNQPQHFGDGTRLSIL.

V and J are TRBV3-1 (or the pseudogene TRBV3-2) and TRBJ1-1, with D unclear. The CDR3 has 13 residues. From germline, CDR1 is LGHDT and CDR2 YNNKEL (reference sequence). Between the trimmed V and J ends, which lost 4 bases and 1 base, there was a span of 7 bases. The CDR3 DNA sequence: TGTGCCAGCAGCCGCCCGGGGAACACTGAAGCTTTCTTT. This sequence encodes CASSRPGNTEAFF.

The chain is built from TRBV4-1 and TRBJ2-1; 7 bases are shared with TRBD2. The ends lost 0 bases at V and 8 bases at J; junction bases unmatched: 10. Germline-derived CDR1 and CDR2 are MGHRA and YSYEKL. This CDR3 spans 16 amino acids. The chain's CDR3 is CASSQERLASGYEQFF. The CDR3 DNA reads TGCGCCAGCAGCCAAGAGAGACTAGCATCTGGTTATGAGCAGTTCTTC.

The table lists this clone with a few counts. The V call is TRBV19, the J call TRBJ1-2, with no clear D. The germline CDR1 and CDR2 sequences are LNHDA and SQIVND (reference sequence). CDR3 length: 14 residues. Deletions cut 7 bases from V and 9 bases from J, with 21 bases between. Here the CDR3 reads CASKPGAPNFSYTF. Written as DNA, the CDR3 is TGTGCCAGTAAACCGGGTGCCCCAAATTTTAGCTACACCTTC.